The source of this T cell receptor (beta chain) is a study of cytomegalovirus exposure and HLA in healthy donors. The germline CDR1 and CDR2 sequences are SGDLS and YYNGEE. Trimming cost V 1 base and J 5 bases; bases outside gene matches: 8. This CDR3 is 15 amino acids long. In the PCR, 60 Vbeta and 13 Jbeta primers were used. TCRdb's table, derived via immunoSEQ multiplex PCR, lists solely in-frame clones and lacks some. The sample carries about 80,000 clones, around two thirds recorded once. Regarding this clone: No antigen is known for it.

Findings and limits, study-wide: It was in a later analysis that TCR association rates were seen to vary by HLA locus, highest for DRB1 and lowest for HLA-C. A later analysis appeared to link common viral pathogens to several of the most significant clusters.

The sequencing input was PBMCs. V usage is TRBV9 and J usage is TRBJ1-2; 7 bases agree with TRBD1. The clonotype was recovered from a woman between 50 and 59 years old in good health and CMV-seropositive. CDR3 loop: CASSVSRGRGYGYTF. CDR3 sequence (DNA): TGTGCCAGCAGCGTAAGCCGTGGCAGGGGGTATGGCTACACCTTC.